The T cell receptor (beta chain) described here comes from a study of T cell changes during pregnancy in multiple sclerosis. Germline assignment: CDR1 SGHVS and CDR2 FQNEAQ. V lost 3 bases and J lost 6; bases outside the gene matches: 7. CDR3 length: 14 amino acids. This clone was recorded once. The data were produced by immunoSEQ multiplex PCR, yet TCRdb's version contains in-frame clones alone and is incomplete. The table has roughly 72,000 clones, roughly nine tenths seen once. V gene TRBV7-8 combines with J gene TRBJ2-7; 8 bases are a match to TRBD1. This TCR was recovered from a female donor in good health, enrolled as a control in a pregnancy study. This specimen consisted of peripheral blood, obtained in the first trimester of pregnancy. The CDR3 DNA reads TGTGCCAGCAGCTTTCGACAGGGGATACGCGAGCAGTACTTC. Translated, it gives CASSFRQGIREQYF.